This T cell receptor (beta chain) is drawn from a study of T cells expressing NK-cell markers. General study findings and limits: The same clonotypes also predominated in the CD3+CD56-NKG2C+ fraction of several donors. Dominant NKG2C+ clonotypes made up about 1.0-7.0% of CD8+ T cells in roughly 6 donors.

This CDR3 region has 16 residues. Per the germline V gene, CDR1 is SGHRS and CDR2 is YFSETQ. TCRdb re-called the 5' RACE reads, yielding one record per CDR3 amino acid sequence without DNA. The sample table sets out about 400,000 distinct CDR3 sequences. About this clonotype itself: The antigen remains unidentified.

Sequencing input: blood T cells: a sorted CD56 or NKG2C T cell subset, CD4+ or CD8+ T cells, or bulk PBMC T cells (not recorded which). This TCR was recovered from a woman aged 50 to 65 in good health. This chain links TRBV5-1 with TRBJ2-1; TCRdb lists TRBD1, though no DNA is available to test this call. CDR3 loop: CASSLEGTGVRNEQFF.